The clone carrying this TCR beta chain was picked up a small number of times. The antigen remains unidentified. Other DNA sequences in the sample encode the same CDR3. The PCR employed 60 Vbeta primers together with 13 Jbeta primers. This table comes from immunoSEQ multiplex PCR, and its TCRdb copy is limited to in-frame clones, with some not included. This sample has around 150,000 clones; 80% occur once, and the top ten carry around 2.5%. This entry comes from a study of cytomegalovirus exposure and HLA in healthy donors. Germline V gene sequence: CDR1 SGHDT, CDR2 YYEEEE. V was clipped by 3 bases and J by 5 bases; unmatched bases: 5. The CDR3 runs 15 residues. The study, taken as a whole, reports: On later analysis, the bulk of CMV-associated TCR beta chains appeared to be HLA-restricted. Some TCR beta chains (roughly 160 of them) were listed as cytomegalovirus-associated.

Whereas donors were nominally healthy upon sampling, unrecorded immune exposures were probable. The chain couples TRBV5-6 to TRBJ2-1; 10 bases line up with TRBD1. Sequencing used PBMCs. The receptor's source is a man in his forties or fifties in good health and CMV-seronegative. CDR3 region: CASSYGDRGHNEQFF. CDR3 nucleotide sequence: TGTGCCAGCAGCTATGGGGACAGGGGCCACAATGAGCAGTTCTTC.